This entry is about one T cell receptor beta chain. A single count supports this clone. The antigen it binds to is not known. The input lacks base qualities; no much larger clone sits a single base away. V is cut back by 3 bases and J by 3 bases, with 4 bases in the junction unmatched. The CDR3 measures 14 amino acids from cysteine to phenylalanine. This entry keeps only the CDR3 DNA: 42 bases, framed from base 1. Looking up the germline V gene yields CDR1 KGHSH and CDR2 LQKENI. TCRbeta CDR3 regions were amplified from genomic DNA by means of the immunoSEQ Assay, a bias-controlled multiplex PCR. The study's processing was this. The number of nucleated cells in each sample was estimated by amplification of reference gene primers within the assay. To quantify the absolute abundance of each unique TCRbeta CDR3 rearrangement, sequence reads were collapsed and filtered. For each sample, productive Simpson clonality was calculated as the square root of Simpson's diversity index over productive rearrangements. TCRdb took over this immuneACCESS table, retaining in-frame rearrangements with V and J assigned. Such tables are incomplete; in checked studies, under half of the missing clones stem from an unresolved V gene, and the remainder is unexplained. The V and J calls and clone size were taken over from that table, and D and trimming were inferred from the DNA. This sample comprises approximately 350,000 clones, about 88% of them detected only once. The biggest ten clones account for 7.1% of the sample.

The entry originates in a study of blood T cell repertoires in COVID-19 (dated by TCRdb to the early 2020s). Regarding the research as a whole: Collaborator samples came from the United States, Italy and Spain and covered acute and convalescent phases of COVID-19. The material from the prospective study consisted of cDNA or gDNA derived from T cells, B-cell-depleted T cells, or PBMCs. Subjects who had been exposed to COVID-19, were actively infected with it, or had recovered from it provided the deeply sampled blood TCRbeta repertoires that made up the dataset. The repertoires were made available in a free public database intended to serve as a resource for research on the immune response to SARS-CoV-2. Samples came from the ongoing ImmuneRACE study (first 160 participants) plus 1,254 subjects from 6 global collaborators. Nearly every sample came with metadata listing a de-identified subject ID, COVID-19 status, age in years and sex. Where available, HLA class I and class II types were taken from metadata supplied by the sample provider and were not determined by assay-based typing. General findings and caveats noted by the study authors: The amount of clinical and demographic metadata varied by source and participant and was provided uncurated.

One collaborating source in Seattle enrolled patients during active infection and followed them longitudinally through the course of disease. The collaborating institutions used their own protocols to collect whole blood in K2EDTA tubes. For TCRbeta analysis, collaborators shipped samples in one of three forms: frozen whole blood, isolated PBMCs, or DNA extracted from either of those sample types. The source of this sequence is a woman in her sixties or seventies with COVID-19, enrolled during active disease. The rearrangement combines TRBV18 with TRBJ2-5, with 7 bases in between that match TRBD1. The sequenced material came from peripheral blood. The nucleotide sequence reads TGTGCCAGCTCACCCACAGGGGTGAAAGAGACCCAGTACTTC. This yields the protein CASSPTGVKETQYF.